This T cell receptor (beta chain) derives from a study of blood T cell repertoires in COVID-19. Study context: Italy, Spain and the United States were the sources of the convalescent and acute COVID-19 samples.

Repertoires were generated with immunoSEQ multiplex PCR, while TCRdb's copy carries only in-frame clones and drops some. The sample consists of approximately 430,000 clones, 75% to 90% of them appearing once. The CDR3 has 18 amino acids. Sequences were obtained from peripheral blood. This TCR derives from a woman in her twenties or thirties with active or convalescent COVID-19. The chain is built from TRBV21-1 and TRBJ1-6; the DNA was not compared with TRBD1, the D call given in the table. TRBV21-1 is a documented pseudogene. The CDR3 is CASSKAQGHYSYNSPLHF. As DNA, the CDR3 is TGTGCCAGCAGCAAAGCGCAGGGTCACTACTCCTATAATTCACCCCTCCACTTT.